This T cell receptor beta chain was found in a study of CXCR3-negative and CXCR3-positive naive CD8 T cells. Study-wide findings and caveats: Both naive subsets, CXCR3-negative and CXCR3-positive, displayed similar TRBV-TRBJ usage, unlike memory cells. Naive CXCR3-positive cells had TRB CDR3s more hydrophobic than those of CXCR3-negative naive cells.

Germline values: CDR1 MNHEY, CDR2 SMNVEV (reference sequence). The CDR3 is made up of 14 amino acids. Note on this clonotype: Its target is not known.

TRB cDNA libraries were made by UMI-labeled 5' RACE. Each CDR3 protein gets one entry in TCRdb, which reprocessed the 5' RACE reads and gives no DNA. Its table lists more than 100,000 distinct CDR3 sequences. Sequenced sample: naive CXCR3+ CD8+ T cells from blood. Subset in this sample: CD45RO-CCR7+CD27+CD95- naive CD8+ T cells expressing CXCR3 (TNR3+). This receptor was obtained from a human donor in good health. Some clones in this sample may be carry-over from other donors' samples. The rearrangement joins TRBV27 to TRBJ1-1. CDR3 in amino acids: CASSSGEMNTEAFF.